The clone carrying this T cell receptor beta chain was detected a few times. Its antigen is as yet unknown. This sample is part of a study of identical twins. Trimming removed 0 bases at V and 4 bases at J, with 10 bases between. The CDR3 is 14 amino acids. Germline CDR1 and CDR2: ENHRY and SYGVKD. Regarding the study as a whole: Analyses of zero insertions could be partly confounded by invariant MAIT and iNKT cells. Cord blood beta clonotypes present at high abundance carried fewer insertions; no such pattern appeared in memory repertoires.

One entry per CDR3 protein results from TCRdb running MiXCR on the 5' RACE reads. The sample shows about 240,000 distinct CDR3 sequences, about 10% of them seen only once. In every case, the donor was a healthy Caucasian. Sequencing was done on a sample of memory T cells sorted from blood. This TCR was sampled from a man aged 50 to 59 in good health. The chain employs TRBV10-3 and TRBJ2-7; no reliable D call. Written as DNA, the CDR3 is TGTGCCATCAGTGAGTCAAGGGAAGGGTACGAGCAGTACTTC. Its translation is CAISESREGYEQYF.